The 14 T cell receptor beta chains in this list originate from one sample, sequenced in a study of T cell changes during pregnancy in multiple sclerosis. TCRdb keeps only in-frame clones here, not all; method: immunoSEQ multiplex PCR. The table lists about 31,000 clones, approximately 90% of them singletons. Sequencing used CD8+ T cells from peripheral blood mononuclear cells, obtained before pregnancy. Every receptor here comes from a female donor with multiple sclerosis, enrolled in a pregnancy study.

The chain is built from TRBV27 and TRBJ2-3; 8 bases match TRBD1. The CDR3 sequence is 14 residues long. In germline, CDR1 is MNHEY, CDR2 SMNVEV (reference sequence). Losses at the gene ends were 5 bases for V and 4 bases for J; bases not matched to a gene: 5. The CDR3 reads CASSETGDADTQYF. CDR3 coding DNA: TGTGCCAGCAGTGAGACAGGGGATGCAGATACGCAGTATTTT.

The chain combines TRBV4-3 with TRBJ1-2, with 9 bases that match TRBD1. The CDR3 runs 14 residues. Trimming took 3 bases from V and 5 from J; bases not matched to a gene: 4. The germline V gene has CDR1 LGHNA and CDR2 YSLEER. CDR3 nucleotides: TGCGCCAGCAGCCAGGACAGGGGAGGGTATGGCTACACCTTC. Translating gives CASSQDRGGYGYTF.

This clone has a single count. Relative to the germline gene, one junction end is altered; a read error may explain this. The chain uses TRBV27 and TRBJ1-4; weak D call: TRBD1 (5 bases). Germline lookup yields CDR1 MNHEY and CDR2 SMNVEV (reference sequence). This CDR3 contains 13 residues. The CDR3 reads CASSSTENEELFF. Here the CDR3 DNA reads TGTGCCAGCAGTTCGACAGAGAATGAAGAACTGTTTTTT. The variable domain in full, with the rest retrieved from reference TRBV27 and TRBJ1-4, is EAQVTQNPRYLITVTGKKLTVTCSQNMNHEYMSWYRQDPGLGLRQIYYSMNVEVTDKGDVPEGYKVSRKEKRNFPLILESPSPNQTSLYFCASSSTENEELFFGSGTQLSVL.

The chain has TRBV7-9 and TRBJ2-5, with TRBD1 matching over 9 bases. V lost 5 bases and J lost 3; bases outside the gene matches: 10. Germline V lookup: CDR1 SEHNR, CDR2 FQNEAQ (reference sequence). The CDR3 has 16 residues. The CDR3 reads CASSNSDRGAKETQYF. The CDR3 coding sequence is TGTGCCAGCAGCAATAGCGACAGGGGGGCTAAAGAGACCCAGTACTTC.

The V call is TRBV6-1, the J call TRBJ1-2; TRBD1 is a possible D gene (5 bases). CDR1 MNHNS and CDR2 SASEGT come from the germline V gene. This CDR3 spans 14 amino acids. V was shortened by 3 bases and J by 6 bases, with 14 bases between the two germline ends. The DNA of the CDR3 is TGTGCCAGCAGTGACTCGGGGGAGGGGAATGGCTACACCTTC. Residues: CASSDSGEGNGYTF.

This clone was found once. The chain links TRBV7-9 to TRBJ1-2, with a possible D match to TRBD1 (6 bases). V lost 5 bases and J 7 bases, leaving 11 bases between the germline ends. Germline CDR1 reads SEHNR; CDR2 reads FQNEAQ (reference sequence). The CDR3 runs 12 residues. The DNA of the CDR3 is TGTGCCAGCAGCCCTGGACAGTTTGGCTACACCTTC. Protein sequence: CASSPGQFGYTF. Combining the CDR3 with reference TRBV7-9 and TRBJ1-2 gives the whole variable domain DTGVSQNPRHKITKRGQNVTFRCDPISEHNRLYWYRQTLGQGPEFLTYFQNEAQLEKSRLLSDRFSAERPKGSFSTLEIQRTEQGDSAMYLCASSPGQFGYTFGSGTRLTVV.

This chain connects TRBV9 to TRBJ1-5; maybe TRBD1 (6 bases). V lost 0 bases and J 6 bases, leaving 13 bases between the germline ends. The CDR3 runs 15 residues. From germline, CDR1 is SGDLS and CDR2 YYNGEE. CDR3 loop: CASSVDQGGGQPQHF. The CDR3 nucleotides read TGTGCCAGCAGCGTAGATCAAGGGGGTGGTCAGCCCCAGCATTTT.

The J gene is TRBJ2-1, the V gene TRBV2; TRBD2 matches at 10 bases. There are 17 residues in the CDR3. The germline gives CDR1 SNHLY, CDR2 FYNNEI. J lost 0 bases, V lost 6 bases, and 8 bases had no gene match. The CDR3, as DNA: TGTGCCAGCAGCGCCCCAGCGGGAGGGAGCTCCTACAATGAGCAGTTCTTC. Protein: CASSAPAGGSSYNEQFF. The complete variable domain, with remaining parts taken from reference TRBV2 and TRBJ2-1, reads EPEVTQTPSHQVTQMGQEVILRCVPISNHLYFYWYRQILGQKVEFLVSFYNNEISEKSEIFDDQFSVERPDGSNFTLKIRSTKLEDSAMYFCASSAPAGGSSYNEQFFGPGTRLTVL.

This chain connects TRBV10-2 to TRBJ1-4, with 10 bases aligning to TRBD1. V lost 6 bases, J lost 0 bases, and 4 bases stayed unmatched. Per the germline V gene, CDR1 is WSHSY and CDR2 is SAAADI. The CDR3 totals 16 residues. The CDR3 sequence: CASSLGQGATNEKLFF. CDR3 bases: TGCGCCAGCAGCCTCGGACAGGGGGCAACTAATGAAAAACTGTTTTTT.

V is TRBV10-3 and J is TRBJ2-5; D perhaps matches TRBD2 (5 bases). The CDR3 runs to 13 residues. Germline V gene lookup returns CDR1 ENHRY and CDR2 SYGVKD. The ends were cut back, 6 bases at V and 1 base at J, with 9 bases in the middle. Here the CDR3 reads CAISPGIQETQYF. The CDR3 nucleotides read TGTGCCATCAGCCCCGGGATCCAAGAGACCCAGTACTTC.

The rearrangement joins TRBV7-9 to TRBJ1-5; TRBD1 agrees at 9 bases. Germline V gene lookup returns CDR1 SEHNR and CDR2 FQNEAQ (reference sequence). The V segment lost 5 bases and the J segment 4 bases; nucleotides outside the gene matches: 6. The CDR3 covers 15 residues. The CDR3 is CASSTGTGTNQPQHF. CDR3 bases: TGTGCCAGCAGCACGGGGACAGGGACGAATCAGCCCCAGCATTTT.

The CDR3 DNA is TGCGCCAGCAGCCAAGCCCAGGTGGGACTGGAAAACACCGGGGAGCTGTTTTTT. Protein sequence: CASSQAQVGLENTGELFF. V is TRBV4-1 and J is TRBJ2-2, with D possibly TRBD2 on 6 matching bases. From germline, CDR1 is MGHRA and CDR2 YSYEKL. V was trimmed by 1 base and J by 2 bases, leaving 17 bases between them. There are 18 residues in the CDR3.

J is TRBJ1-5 and V is TRBV27; 9 nucleotides match TRBD1. The ends lost 3 bases at V and 2 bases at J; junction bases unmatched: 2. There are 15 residues in the CDR3. Per germline, CDR1 MNHEY and CDR2 SMNVEV (reference sequence). The CDR3 region is CASSLTGGGNQPQHF. The CDR3 region has the DNA TGTGCCAGCAGTTTGACAGGGGGAGGCAATCAGCCCCAGCATTTT.

The V gene is TRBV19, the J gene TRBJ2-7; D remains unclear. The CDR3 contains 14 residues. Germline CDR1 reads LNHDA; CDR2 reads SQIVND (reference sequence). V lost 3 bases to trimming and J lost 3 bases, with 12 bases between them. The DNA for the CDR3 is TGTGCCAGTAGTATCTTGATCGAGGACTACGAGCAGTACTTC. Translated: CASSILIEDYEQYF.